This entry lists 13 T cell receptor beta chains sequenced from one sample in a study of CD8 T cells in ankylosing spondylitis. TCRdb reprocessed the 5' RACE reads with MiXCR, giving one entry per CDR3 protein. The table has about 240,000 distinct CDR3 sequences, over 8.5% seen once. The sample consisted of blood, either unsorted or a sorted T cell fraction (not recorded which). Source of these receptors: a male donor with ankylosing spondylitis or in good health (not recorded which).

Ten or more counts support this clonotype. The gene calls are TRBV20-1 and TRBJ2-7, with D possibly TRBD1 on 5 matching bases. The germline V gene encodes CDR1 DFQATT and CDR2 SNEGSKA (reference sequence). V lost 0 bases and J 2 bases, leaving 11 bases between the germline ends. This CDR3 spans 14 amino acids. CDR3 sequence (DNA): TGCAGTGCTAGAGATCTATCCAGGGCCTACGAGCAGTACTTC. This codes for CSARDLSRAYEQYF.

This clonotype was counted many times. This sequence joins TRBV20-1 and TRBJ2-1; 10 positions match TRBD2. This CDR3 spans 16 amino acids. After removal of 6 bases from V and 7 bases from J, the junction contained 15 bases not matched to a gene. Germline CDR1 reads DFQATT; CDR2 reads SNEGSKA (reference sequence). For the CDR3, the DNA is TGCAGTGCGAGCCAAGGGAGCGGGGGGGCGTCGAATGAGCAGTTCTTC. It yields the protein CSASQGSGGASNEQFF.

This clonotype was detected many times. For the CDR3, the DNA is TGCAGTGCTAGTCGAACTGACAATGAGCAGTTCTTC. It codes for CSASRTDNEQFF. The chain employs TRBV20-1 and TRBJ2-1; D unclear. CDR3 length: 12 residues. The V end was cut by 3 bases, the J end by 5 bases, with 8 bases between. Germline V gene data show CDR1 as DFQATT and CDR2 as SNEGSKA (reference sequence).

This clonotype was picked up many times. CDR3 amino acids: CASSFRTGGSYEQYF. DNA for the CDR3: TGTGCCAGCAGTTTCAGGACAGGGGGTTCCTACGAGCAGTACTTC. V and J are TRBV12-3 or TRBV12-4 and TRBJ2-7, with 10 bases that match TRBD1. The CDR3 is made up of 15 amino acids. Trimming removed 3 bases from V and 1 base from J; junction bases left unmatched: 3.

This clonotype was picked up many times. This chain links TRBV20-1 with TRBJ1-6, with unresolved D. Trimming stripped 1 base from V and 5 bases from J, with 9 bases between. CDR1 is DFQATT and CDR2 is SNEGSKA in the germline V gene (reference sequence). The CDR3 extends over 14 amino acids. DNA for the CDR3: TGCAGTGCTAGAGTGGGATCCGATAATTCACCCCTCCACTTT. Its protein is CSARVGSDNSPLHF.

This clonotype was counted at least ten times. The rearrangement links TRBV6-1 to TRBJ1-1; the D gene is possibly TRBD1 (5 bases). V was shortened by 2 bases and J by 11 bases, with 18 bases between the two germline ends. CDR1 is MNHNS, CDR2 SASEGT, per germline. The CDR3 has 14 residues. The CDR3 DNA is TGTGCCAGCAGTGAAACCACGGGACGAATAGATGCTTTCTTT. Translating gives CASSETTGRIDAFF.

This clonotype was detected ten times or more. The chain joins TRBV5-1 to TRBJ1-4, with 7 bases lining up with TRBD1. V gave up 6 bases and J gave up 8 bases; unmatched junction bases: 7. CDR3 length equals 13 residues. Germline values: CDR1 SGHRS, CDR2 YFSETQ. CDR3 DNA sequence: TGCGCCAGCAAGCAGGGAGGGGGCGAAAAACTGTTTTTT. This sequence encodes CASKQGGGEKLFF. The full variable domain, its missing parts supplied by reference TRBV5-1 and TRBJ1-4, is KAGVTQTPRYLIKTRGQQVTLSCSPISGHRSVSWYQQTPGQGLQFLFEYFSETQRNKGNFPGRFSGRQFSNSRSEMNVSTLELGDSALYLCASKQGGGEKLFFGSGTQLSVL.

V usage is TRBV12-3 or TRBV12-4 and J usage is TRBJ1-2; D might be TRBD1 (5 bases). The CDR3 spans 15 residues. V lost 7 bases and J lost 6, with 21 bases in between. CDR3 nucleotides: TGTGCCAGCACCACCGGGGCTTCCTATGGAGATGGCTACACCTTC. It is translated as CASTTGASYGDGYTF.

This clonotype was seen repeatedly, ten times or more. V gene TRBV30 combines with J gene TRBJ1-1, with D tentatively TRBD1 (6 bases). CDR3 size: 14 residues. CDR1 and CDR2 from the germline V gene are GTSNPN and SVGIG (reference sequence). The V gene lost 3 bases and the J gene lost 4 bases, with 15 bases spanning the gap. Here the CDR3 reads CAWSPGAGPTEAFF. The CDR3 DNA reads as TGTGCCTGGAGCCCAGGGGCAGGGCCCACTGAAGCTTTCTTT.

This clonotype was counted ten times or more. DNA for the CDR3: TGTGCCAGCAGCTTTGCAGGGGTTGCGTCCTACAATGAGCAGTTCTTC. Translation gives CASSFAGVASYNEQFF. The rearrangement uses TRBV7-2 and TRBJ2-1; D may be TRBD1 (6 bases). The CDR3 is 16 residues long. Germline-derived CDR1 and CDR2 are SGHTA and FQGNSA. Trimming removed 3 bases at V and 1 base at J, with 13 bases between.

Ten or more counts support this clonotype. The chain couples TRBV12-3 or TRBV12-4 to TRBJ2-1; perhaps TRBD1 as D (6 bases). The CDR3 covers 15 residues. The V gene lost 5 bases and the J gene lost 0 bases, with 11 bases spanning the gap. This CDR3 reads CASSPGHGSYNEQFF. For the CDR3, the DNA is TGTGCCAGCAGTCCGGGACACGGCTCCTACAATGAGCAGTTCTTC.

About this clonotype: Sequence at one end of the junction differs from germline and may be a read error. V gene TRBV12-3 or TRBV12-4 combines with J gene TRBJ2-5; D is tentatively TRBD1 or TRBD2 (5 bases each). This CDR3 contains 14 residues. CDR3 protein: CSSSPGTAQETQYF. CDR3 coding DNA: TGTTCCAGCAGCCCCGGGACGGCACAAGAGACCCAGTACTTC.

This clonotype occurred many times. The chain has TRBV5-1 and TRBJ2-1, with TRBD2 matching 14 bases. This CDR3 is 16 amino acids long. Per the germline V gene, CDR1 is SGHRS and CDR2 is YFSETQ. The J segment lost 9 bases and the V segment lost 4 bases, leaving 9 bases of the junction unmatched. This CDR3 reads CASSAAGTSGRLEQFF. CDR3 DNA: TGCGCCAGCAGCGCCGCCGGGACTAGCGGGAGACTTGAGCAGTTCTTC. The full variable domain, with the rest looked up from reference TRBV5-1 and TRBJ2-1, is KAGVTQTPRYLIKTRGQQVTLSCSPISGHRSVSWYQQTPGQGLQFLFEYFSETQRNKGNFPGRFSGRQFSNSRSEMNVSTLELGDSALYLCASSAAGTSGRLEQFFGPGTRLTVL.